Given below is one TCR beta chain in context. This entry comes from a study of blood T cell repertoires in COVID-19. J lost 7 bases, V lost 3 bases, and 9 bases had no gene match. From germline, CDR1 is LNHDA and CDR2 SQIVND (reference sequence). The CDR3 has 17 amino acids. Original processing methods: Estimates of nucleated cell counts were drawn from the amplification of reference gene primers. Profiling relied on immunoSEQ multiplex PCR, and the TCRdb table lists in-frame clones only, not all of them. V, J and clone size were drawn from that table, and D and trimming were deduced from the DNA. The sample carries 200,000 to 300,000 clones, about 91% recorded once.

The source is a woman between 40 and 55 years old with acute COVID-19. Sequencing was performed on PBMCs or T cells enriched from blood (not recorded which). V gene TRBV19 combines with J gene TRBJ2-2, with 12 bases fitting TRBD2. The CDR3 reads CASSMTTSGRYNGELFF. CDR3 in DNA: TGTGCCAGTAGTATGACGACTAGCGGGAGATATAACGGGGAGCTGTTTTTT.